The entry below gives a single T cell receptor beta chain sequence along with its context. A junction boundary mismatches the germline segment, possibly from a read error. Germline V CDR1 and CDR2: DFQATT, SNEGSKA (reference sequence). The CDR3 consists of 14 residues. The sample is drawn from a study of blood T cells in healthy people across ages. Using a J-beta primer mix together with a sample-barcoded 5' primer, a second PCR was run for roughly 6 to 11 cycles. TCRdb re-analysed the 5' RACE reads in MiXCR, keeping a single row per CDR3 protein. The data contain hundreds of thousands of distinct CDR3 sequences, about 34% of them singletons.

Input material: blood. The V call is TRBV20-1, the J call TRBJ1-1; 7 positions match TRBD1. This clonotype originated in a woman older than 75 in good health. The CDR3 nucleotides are TGCAGTACTAGAGGACAGGCGGGGAACACTGAAGCTTTCTTT. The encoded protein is CSTRGQAGNTEAFF.